The 18 T cell receptor beta chains in this list originate from one sample, sequenced in a study of T cell repertoires in cytomegalovirus infection. TCRdb used MiXCR to reprocess the reads, holding one entry per CDR3 protein. The repertoire holds roughly 230,000 distinct CDR3 sequences, with approximately 7% as singletons. The sample comprised PBMCs. These TCRs come from a human donor in good health (CMV status not recorded). Some clones in this sample may be carry-over from other donors' samples.

This clonotype was recorded many times. The rearrangement joins TRBV29-1 to TRBJ1-4; TRBD1 is a possible D gene (6 bases). The CDR3 covers 16 residues. The ends were cut back, 8 bases at V and 1 base at J, with 20 bases in the middle. Germline V gene lookup returns CDR1 SQVTM and CDR2 ANQGSEA. DNA for the CDR3: TGCAGCATATCACAGGGCGGAGGGGGAACTAATGAAAAACTGTTTTTT. This codes for CSISQGGGGTNEKLFF.

In its sample, this clonotype was seen a few times. This chain uses TRBV20-1 with TRBJ1-1, with D uncertain. The CDR3 totals 15 residues. The germline V gene encodes CDR1 DFQATT and CDR2 SNEGSKA (reference sequence). The V and J ends lost 5 bases and 0 bases respectively, with 16 bases between them. The CDR3 DNA follows: TGCAGTGCTCCTAGCCTAGGGAACTTGAACACTGAAGCTTTCTTT. It codes for CSAPSLGNLNTEAFF.

In this sample, this clonotype turned up many times. Written as DNA, the CDR3 is TGTGCCAGCAGCCAAGAGGGACTAGCCAAGATGGATGAGCAGTTCTTC. The encoded protein is CASSQEGLAKMDEQFF. This chain joins TRBV14 and TRBJ2-1, with 9 bases that match TRBD2. The CDR3 has 16 residues. The germline V gene encodes CDR1 SGHDN and CDR2 FVKESK. With V trimmed by 0 bases and J by 8 bases, 8 bases remained unmatched.

This clonotype was observed at least ten times. The chain links TRBV14 to TRBJ2-5; D uncertain. Per the germline V gene, CDR1 is SGHDN and CDR2 is FVKESK. Trimming took 2 bases from V and 6 from J, leaving 10 bases between them. The CDR3 length is 13 residues. CDR3 DNA: TGTGCCAGCAGCCAACGGGCTGGGCAGACCCAGTACTTC. As protein: CASSQRAGQTQYF.

The chain joins TRBV20-1 to TRBJ1-1, with D possibly matching TRBD1 (6 bases). The V gene's germline CDR1 is DFQATT and CDR2 SNEGSKA (reference sequence). The CDR3 is 14 amino acids. Trimming removed 4 bases at V and 5 bases at J, with 17 bases between. CDR3 residues: CSAKPARGETEAFF. Written as DNA, the CDR3 is TGCAGTGCTAAACCGGCCAGGGGAGAGACTGAAGCTTTCTTT.

The sample holds many counts of this clonotype. The V call is TRBV7-2, the J call TRBJ2-7; D may be TRBD1 (5 bases). The CDR3 covers 12 residues. Germline V lookup: CDR1 SGHTA, CDR2 FQGNSA. Trimming removed 3 bases at V and 5 bases at J, with 8 bases between. The CDR3 spells CASSLQGNEQYF. The CDR3 DNA is TGTGCCAGCAGCTTGCAGGGTAACGAGCAGTACTTC.

This clonotype was seen at least ten times. The CDR3 nucleotides are TGTGCCAGCAGTGAGGGGTCTCCAATCTCCTACGAGCAGTACTTC. Protein: CASSEGSPISYEQYF. The chain carries TRBV13 and TRBJ2-7; TRBD1 or TRBD2 may be the D gene (5 bases each). The CDR3 length is 15 residues. The germline V and J ends were trimmed by 6 bases and 0 bases, with 15 bases remaining between them. The germline V gene has CDR1 PRHDT and CDR2 FYEKMQ (reference sequence).

This clonotype was recorded many times. This chain joins TRBV28 and TRBJ2-7; D ambiguous. Looked up from germline, CDR1 is MDHEN and CDR2 is SYDVKM. V was shortened by 6 bases and J by 4 bases, with 13 bases between the two germline ends. The CDR3 consists of 13 residues. The CDR3 sequence is CASRLGWSYEQYF. The CDR3, as DNA: TGTGCCAGCAGATTAGGATGGAGTTACGAGCAGTACTTC.

This clonotype was picked up many times. The chain couples TRBV20-1 to TRBJ2-1, with D maybe TRBD2 (5 bases). The ends were cut back, 1 base at V and 7 bases at J, with 14 bases in the middle. From germline, CDR1 is DFQATT and CDR2 SNEGSKA (reference sequence). The CDR3 consists of 14 residues. The CDR3 sequence is CSARVTGNGNEQFF. CDR3 coding DNA: TGCAGTGCTAGAGTCACGGGGAATGGGAATGAGCAGTTCTTC.

This clonotype was observed at least ten times. The chain joins TRBV25-1 to TRBJ2-7, with 7 bases aligning to TRBD2. The CDR3 totals 16 residues. From germline, CDR1 is MGHDK and CDR2 SYGVNS. V dropped 7 bases and J dropped 2; count of bases not matched to a gene: 14. In nucleotides, the CDR3 is TGTGCCAGCATCAGCGGGACCCGAAGGGAAACCTACGAGCAGTACTTC. As protein: CASISGTRRETYEQYF.

This clonotype was observed many times. This chain uses TRBV2 with TRBJ1-1; TRBD1 is a possible D gene (5 bases). Per germline, CDR1 SNHLY and CDR2 FYNNEI. V lost 6 bases and J lost 0, with 8 bases in between. The CDR3 runs to 13 residues. This CDR3 reads CASRGDMNTEAFF. In DNA, the CDR3 is TGTGCCAGCAGGGGGGATATGAACACTGAAGCTTTCTTT.

This clonotype turned up a few times. This chain connects TRBV6-5 to TRBJ2-2; 8 bases agree with TRBD1. Per germline, CDR1 MNHEY and CDR2 SVGAGI. With 5 bases clipped from V and 4 bases from J, the junction kept 3 bases outside the gene matches. This CDR3 spans 14 amino acids. The CDR3 region has the DNA TGTGCCAGCAGTCGGACAGGGATCACCGGGGAGCTGTTTTTT. Its protein product is CASSRTGITGELFF.

This clonotype turned up a few times. The chain couples TRBV29-1 to TRBJ2-1, with D possibly being TRBD2 (6 bases). The V gene's germline CDR1 is SQVTM and CDR2 ANQGSEA. V lost 3 bases, J lost 0 bases, and 12 bases lay in between. The CDR3 is 15 residues long. In DNA form, the CDR3 reads TGCAGCGTTGAGGGGCCCGGGGGCTCCTACAATGAGCAGTTCTTC. It specifies CSVEGPGGSYNEQFF.

CDR3 loop: CASSWASRGLFSEQFF. The CDR3 DNA reads as TGTGCCAGCAGCTGGGCTTCGAGGGGGCTTTTTTCGGAGCAGTTCTTC. The chain recombines TRBV5-6 with TRBJ2-1, with TRBD1 matching over 7 bases. Germline V gene data show CDR1 as SGHDT and CDR2 as YYEEEE. Losses at the gene ends were 3 bases for V and 10 bases for J; bases not matched to a gene: 16. The CDR3 is 16 amino acids.

The chain couples TRBV18 to TRBJ1-1; tentative D call: TRBD1 (5 bases). The CDR3 has 14 amino acids. Looked up from germline, CDR1 is KGHSH and CDR2 is LQKENI. Trimming pared 2 bases from V and 5 bases from J, leaving 12 bases between. CDR3 protein: CASSPGSGGTEAFF. Here the CDR3 DNA reads TGTGCCAGCTCACCAGGGTCCGGGGGTACTGAAGCTTTCTTT. The whole variable domain, filled in from reference TRBV18 and TRBJ1-1, reads NAGVMQNPRHLVRRRGQEARLRCSPMKGHSHVYWYRQLPEEGLKFMVYLQKENIIDESGMPKERFSAEFPKEGPSILRIQQVVRGDSAAYFCASSPGSGGTEAFFGQGTRLTVV.

This clonotype has at least ten counts. The rearrangement links TRBV6-2 or TRBV6-3 to TRBJ2-3; no definite D call. The CDR3 length is 12 residues. CDR1 and CDR2 from the germline V gene are MNHEY and SVGEGT. The V end lost 6 bases, the J end lost 8 bases, and 12 bases lay between the germline ends. CDR3 DNA: TGTGCCAGCAGGGAGAGTCGAGGTACGCAGTATTTT. Its translation is CASRESRGTQYF.

This clonotype has a count of ten or more. The chain uses TRBV28 and TRBJ2-7, with D uncertain. This CDR3 comprises 13 residues. Germline CDR1 MDHEN, CDR2 SYDVKM. V lost 4 bases and J 4 bases, leaving 11 bases between the germline ends. DNA for the CDR3: TGTGCCAGCAGTTCGAGACGGGTTTACGAGCAGTACTTC. It translates to CASSSRRVYEQYF.

This clonotype was seen a handful of times. This chain joins TRBV4-2 and TRBJ2-7; weak D call: TRBD2 (7 bases). The V and J ends lost 4 bases and 7 bases respectively, with 20 bases between them. In germline, CDR1 is LGHNA, CDR2 YNFKEQ. The CDR3 is made up of 15 amino acids. CDR3 coding DNA: TGTGCCAGCAGCCTCTCCCGGGGGGCCTCTCAAGAGCAGTACTTC. Translation: CASSLSRGASQEQYF.